The source of this TCR beta chain is a study of blood T cell repertoires in COVID-19. Overall study: Sample material is recorded as cDNA or gDNA derived from T cells, B-cell-depleted T cells, or PBMCs.

This CDR3 spans 15 amino acids. The J segment lost 4 bases and the V segment lost 3 bases, leaving 5 bases of the junction unmatched. In germline, CDR1 is SGHTA, CDR2 FQGNSA. In this sample, this clone turned up once. Produced via immunoSEQ multiplex PCR; TCRdb's table is partial and in-frame only. The repertoire holds around 250,000 clones, with 84% as singletons. In terms of age and location, participants ranged from roughly 18 to 100 years and lived in about 25 US areas. Clinical history reported by participants formed the basis on which cohorts were assigned. The TCR originated in a man between 45 and 60 years old who had recovered from COVID-19. Material: PBMCs or T cells enriched from blood (not recorded which). The V call is TRBV7-2, the J call TRBJ2-2, with 7 positions matching TRBD1. The CDR3 nucleotides are TGTGCCAGCAGCTTGCTAGGGGGCTCCACCGGGGAGCTGTTTTTT. The encoded protein is CASSLLGGSTGELFF.